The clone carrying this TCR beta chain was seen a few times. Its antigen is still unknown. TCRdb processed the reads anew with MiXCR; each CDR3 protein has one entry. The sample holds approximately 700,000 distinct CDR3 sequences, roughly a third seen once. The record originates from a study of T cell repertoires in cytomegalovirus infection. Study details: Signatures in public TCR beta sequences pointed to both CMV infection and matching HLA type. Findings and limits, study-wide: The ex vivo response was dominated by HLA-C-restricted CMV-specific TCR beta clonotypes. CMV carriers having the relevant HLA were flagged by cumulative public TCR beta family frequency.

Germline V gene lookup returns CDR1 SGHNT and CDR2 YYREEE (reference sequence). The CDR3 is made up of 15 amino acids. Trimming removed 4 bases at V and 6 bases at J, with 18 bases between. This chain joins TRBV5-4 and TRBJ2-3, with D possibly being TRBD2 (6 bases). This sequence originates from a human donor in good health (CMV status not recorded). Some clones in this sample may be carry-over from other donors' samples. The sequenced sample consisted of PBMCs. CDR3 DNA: TGTGCCAGCAGCCAGATTTCGGGGGTTTCGGATACGCAGTATTTT. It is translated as CASSQISGVSDTQYF.